This T cell receptor (beta chain) was obtained from a study of blood T cells in healthy people across ages. Notes on the study in general: Total diversity from one million sequenced T cells was likely underestimated.

The use of a sample-barcoded 5' primer and a J-beta primer mix characterized a second PCR of roughly 6 to 12 cycles. A template-switch adaptor containing 12 random nucleotides labeled each cDNA molecule. TCRdb fed the 5' RACE reads into MiXCR, producing one record per CDR3 protein. The data hold about 680,000 distinct CDR3 sequences, with approximately 50% observed a single time. Notes on this clonotype: The antigen is undetermined.

Trimming removed 3 bases at V and 2 bases at J, with 9 bases between. From germline, CDR1 is SQVTM and CDR2 ANQGSEA. The CDR3 loop spans 13 amino acids. Sequences were obtained from blood. The chain uses TRBV29-1 and TRBJ2-3; D might be TRBD2 (5 bases). The sequence derives from a woman aged 60-75 years in good health. The CDR3 DNA is TGCAGCGTTGACGAGGGCAACACAGATACGCAGTATTTT. It translates to CSVDEGNTDTQYF.